This TCR beta chain originates from a study of blood T cell repertoires in COVID-19. Study information: Material from acute and convalescent COVID-19 was sourced from the United States, Italy and Spain. T cells, B-cell-depleted T cells, or PBMCs supplied cDNA or gDNA.

The data were produced by immunoSEQ multiplex PCR, yet TCRdb's version contains in-frame clones alone and is incomplete. The sample includes about 130,000 clones, less than 90% of them seen just once. Germline CDR1 and CDR2: MNHEY and SVGAGI. The CDR3 loop spans 13 amino acids. The V segment lost 8 bases and the J segment 5 bases; nucleotides outside the gene matches: 8. This clone has a handful of counts. The sequence was obtained from a man aged 65-85 years with acute or convalescent COVID-19. The chain has TRBV6-5 and TRBJ1-1; 7 bases map to TRBD1. Material: peripheral blood. In nucleotides, the CDR3 is TGTGCCAGCGCCACGAGACAGGGTACTGAAGCTTTCTTT. Protein product: CASATRQGTEAFF.